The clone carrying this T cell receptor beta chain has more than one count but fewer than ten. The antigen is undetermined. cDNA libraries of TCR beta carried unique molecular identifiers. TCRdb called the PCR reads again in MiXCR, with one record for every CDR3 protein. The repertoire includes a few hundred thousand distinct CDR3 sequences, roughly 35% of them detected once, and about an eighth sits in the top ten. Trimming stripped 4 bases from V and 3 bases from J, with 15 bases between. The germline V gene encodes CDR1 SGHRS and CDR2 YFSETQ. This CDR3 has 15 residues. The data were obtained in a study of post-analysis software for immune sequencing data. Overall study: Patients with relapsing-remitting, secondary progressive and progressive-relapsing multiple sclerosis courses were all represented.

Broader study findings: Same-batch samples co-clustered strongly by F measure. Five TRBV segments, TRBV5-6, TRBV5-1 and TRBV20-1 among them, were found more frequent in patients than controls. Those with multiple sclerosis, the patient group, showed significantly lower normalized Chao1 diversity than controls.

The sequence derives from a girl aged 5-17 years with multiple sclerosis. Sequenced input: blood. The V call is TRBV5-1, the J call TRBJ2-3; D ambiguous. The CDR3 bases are TGCGCCAGCAGCCCGAATGGGGTGAGGACAGATACGCAGTATTTT. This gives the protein CASSPNGVRTDTQYF.